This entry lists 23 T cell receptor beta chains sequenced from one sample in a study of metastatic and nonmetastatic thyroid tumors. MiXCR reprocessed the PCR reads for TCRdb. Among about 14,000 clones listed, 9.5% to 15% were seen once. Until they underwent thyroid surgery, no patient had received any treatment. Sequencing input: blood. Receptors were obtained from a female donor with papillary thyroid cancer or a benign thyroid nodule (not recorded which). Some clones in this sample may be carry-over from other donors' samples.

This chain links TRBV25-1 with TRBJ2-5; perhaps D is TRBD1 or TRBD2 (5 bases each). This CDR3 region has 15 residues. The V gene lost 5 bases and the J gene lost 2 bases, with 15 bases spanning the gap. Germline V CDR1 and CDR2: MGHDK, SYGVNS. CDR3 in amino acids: CASSIPGTPQETQYF. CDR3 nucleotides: TGTGCCAGCAGTATCCCCGGGACCCCTCAAGAGACCCAGTACTTC.

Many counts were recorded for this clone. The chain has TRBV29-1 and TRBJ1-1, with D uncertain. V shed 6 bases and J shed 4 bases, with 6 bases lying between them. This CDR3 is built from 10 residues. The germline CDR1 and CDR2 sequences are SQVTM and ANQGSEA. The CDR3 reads CSVKVTEAFF. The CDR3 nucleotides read TGCAGCGTAAAGGTCACTGAAGCTTTCTTT.

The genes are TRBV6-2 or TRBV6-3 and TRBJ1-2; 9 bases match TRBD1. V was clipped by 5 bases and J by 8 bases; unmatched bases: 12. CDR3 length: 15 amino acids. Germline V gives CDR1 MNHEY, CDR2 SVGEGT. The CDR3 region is CASSTTPRTGDGYTF. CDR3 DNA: TGTGCCAGCAGTACGACCCCGAGGACAGGGGACGGCTACACCTTC.

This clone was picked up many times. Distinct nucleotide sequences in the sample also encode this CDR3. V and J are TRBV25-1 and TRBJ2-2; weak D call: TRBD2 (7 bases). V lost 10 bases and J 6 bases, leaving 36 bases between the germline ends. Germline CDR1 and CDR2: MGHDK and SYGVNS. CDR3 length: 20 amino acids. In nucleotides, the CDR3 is TGTGCCAATCCCTTATACCGGGACAAGAGCCCGGCGGGAGTACCCGGGGAGCTGTTTTTT. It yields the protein CANPLYRDKSPAGVPGELFF.

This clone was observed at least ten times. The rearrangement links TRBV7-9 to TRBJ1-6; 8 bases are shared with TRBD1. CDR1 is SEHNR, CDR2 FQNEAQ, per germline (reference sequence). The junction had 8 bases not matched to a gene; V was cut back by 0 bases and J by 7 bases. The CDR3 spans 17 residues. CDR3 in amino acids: CASSLAPGGFGNSPLHF. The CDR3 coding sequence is TGTGCCAGCAGCTTAGCCCCAGGGGGCTTCGGGAATTCACCCCTCCACTTT.

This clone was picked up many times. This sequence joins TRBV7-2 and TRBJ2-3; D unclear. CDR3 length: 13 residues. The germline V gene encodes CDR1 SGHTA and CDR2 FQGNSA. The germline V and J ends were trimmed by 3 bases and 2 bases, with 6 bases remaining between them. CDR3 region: CASSFDSTDTQYF. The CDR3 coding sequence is TGTGCCAGCAGCTTTGACTCCACAGATACGCAGTATTTT.

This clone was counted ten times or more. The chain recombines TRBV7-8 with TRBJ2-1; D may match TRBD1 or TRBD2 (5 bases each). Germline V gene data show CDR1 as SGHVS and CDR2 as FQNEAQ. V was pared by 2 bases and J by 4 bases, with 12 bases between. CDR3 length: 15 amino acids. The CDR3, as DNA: TGTGCCAGCAGCTTATATGAGGGGAGTTACAATGAGCAGTTCTTC. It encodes CASSLYEGSYNEQFF.

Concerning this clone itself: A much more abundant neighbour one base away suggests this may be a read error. CDR3 protein: CASSFLTGGGTEASF. For the CDR3, the DNA is TGTGCCAGCAGCTTTCTAACAGGGGGTGGGACTGAAGCTTCCTTT. The chain links TRBV7-8 to TRBJ1-1; TRBD1 matches 8 bases. CDR1 is SGHVS, CDR2 FQNEAQ, per germline. This CDR3 is built from 15 residues.

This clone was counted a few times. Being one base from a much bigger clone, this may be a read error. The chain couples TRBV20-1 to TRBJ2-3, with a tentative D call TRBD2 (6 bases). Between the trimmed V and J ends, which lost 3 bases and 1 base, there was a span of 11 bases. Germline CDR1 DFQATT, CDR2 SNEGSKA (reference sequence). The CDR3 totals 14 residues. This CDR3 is CSARVPSGTDTQYF. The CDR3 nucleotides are TGCAGTGCTAGGGTCCCTAGCGGCACAGATACGCAGTATTTT.

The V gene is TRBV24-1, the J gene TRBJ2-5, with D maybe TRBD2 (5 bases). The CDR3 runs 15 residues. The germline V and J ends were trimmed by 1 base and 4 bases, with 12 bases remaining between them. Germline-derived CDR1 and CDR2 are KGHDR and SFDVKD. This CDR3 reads CATSDFADEGETQYF. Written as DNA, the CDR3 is TGTGCCACCAGTGATTTTGCCGATGAGGGAGAGACCCAGTACTTC.

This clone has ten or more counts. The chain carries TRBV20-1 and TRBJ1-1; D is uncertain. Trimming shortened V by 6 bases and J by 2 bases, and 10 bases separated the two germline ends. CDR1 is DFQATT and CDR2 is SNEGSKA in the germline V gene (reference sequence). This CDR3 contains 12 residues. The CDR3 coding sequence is TGCAGTGCCTCGACAACCAACACTGAAGCTTTCTTT. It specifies CSASTTNTEAFF.

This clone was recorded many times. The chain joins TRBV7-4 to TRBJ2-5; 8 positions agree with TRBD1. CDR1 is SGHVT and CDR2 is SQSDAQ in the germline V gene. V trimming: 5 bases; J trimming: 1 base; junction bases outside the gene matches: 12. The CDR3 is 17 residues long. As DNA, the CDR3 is TGTGCCAGCAGCCCCTTGGACTCGGGACAGGCCCAAGAGACCCAGTACTTC. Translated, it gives CASSPLDSGQAQETQYF.

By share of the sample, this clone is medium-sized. CDR3 sequence reads: CASSEVSGGHTDTQYF. CDR3 coding DNA: TGTGCCAGCAGTGAAGTTAGCGGGGGGCACACAGATACGCAGTATTTT. The gene calls are TRBV6-1 and TRBJ2-3; 10 positions agree with TRBD2. This CDR3 has 16 amino acids. The V gene's germline CDR1 is MNHNS and CDR2 SASEGT. V was pared by 1 base and J by 2 bases, with 3 bases of the junction left unmatched.

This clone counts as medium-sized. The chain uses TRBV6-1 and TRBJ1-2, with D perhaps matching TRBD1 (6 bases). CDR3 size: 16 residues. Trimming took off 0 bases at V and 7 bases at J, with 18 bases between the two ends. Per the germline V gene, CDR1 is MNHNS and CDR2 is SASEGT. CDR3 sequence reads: CASSEAGGEGGGGYTF. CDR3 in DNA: TGTGCCAGCAGTGAAGCGGGAGGGGAGGGGGGGGGTGGCTACACCTTC.

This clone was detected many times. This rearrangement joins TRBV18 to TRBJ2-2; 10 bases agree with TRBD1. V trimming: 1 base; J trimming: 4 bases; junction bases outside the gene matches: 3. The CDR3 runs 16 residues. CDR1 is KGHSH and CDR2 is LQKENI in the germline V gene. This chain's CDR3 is CASSPRQGASTGELFF. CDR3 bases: TGTGCCAGCTCACCACGACAGGGGGCGAGCACCGGGGAGCTGTTTTTT.

CDR3: CSVEVFGGNYEQYF. The DNA of the CDR3 is TGCAGCGTTGAAGTATTTGGAGGGAACTACGAGCAGTACTTC. This chain uses TRBV29-1 with TRBJ2-7; possibly TRBD2 for D (6 bases). V shed 1 base and J shed 3 bases, with 13 bases lying between them. In germline, CDR1 is SQVTM, CDR2 ANQGSEA. The CDR3 covers 14 residues.

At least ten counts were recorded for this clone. CDR3 loop: CASSHGGRRAYEQYF. DNA of the CDR3: TGTGCCAGCAGCCATGGGGGACGAAGGGCGTACGAGCAGTACTTC. The V gene is TRBV3-1, the J gene TRBJ2-7, with D perhaps TRBD1 or TRBD2 (5 bases each). With 3 bases removed from V and 4 bases from J, the gap between germline ends came to 16 bases. The CDR3 sequence is 15 residues long. Per the germline V gene, CDR1 is LGHDT and CDR2 is YNNKEL (reference sequence).

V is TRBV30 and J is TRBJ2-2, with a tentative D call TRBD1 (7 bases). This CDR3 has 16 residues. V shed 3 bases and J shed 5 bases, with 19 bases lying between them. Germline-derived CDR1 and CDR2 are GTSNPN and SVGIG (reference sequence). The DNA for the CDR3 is TGTGCCTGGAGACCGGGGGCAGGGGGGAAGACCGGGGAGCTGTTTTTT. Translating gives CAWRPGAGGKTGELFF.

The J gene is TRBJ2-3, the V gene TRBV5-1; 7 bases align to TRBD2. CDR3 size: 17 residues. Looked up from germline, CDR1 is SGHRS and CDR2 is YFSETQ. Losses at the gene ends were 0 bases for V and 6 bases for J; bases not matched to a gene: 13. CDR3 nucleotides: TGCGCCAGCAGCTTGGGGGCTAGCGGTACCCAGTCGGATACGCAGTATTTT. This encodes CASSLGASGTQSDTQYF.

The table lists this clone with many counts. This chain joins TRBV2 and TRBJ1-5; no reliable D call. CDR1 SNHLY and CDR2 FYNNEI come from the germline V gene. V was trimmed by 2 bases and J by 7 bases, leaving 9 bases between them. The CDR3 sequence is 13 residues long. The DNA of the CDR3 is TGTGCCAGCAGTGAAAGAGAGCGACAGCCCCAGCATTTT. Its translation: CASSERERQPQHF.

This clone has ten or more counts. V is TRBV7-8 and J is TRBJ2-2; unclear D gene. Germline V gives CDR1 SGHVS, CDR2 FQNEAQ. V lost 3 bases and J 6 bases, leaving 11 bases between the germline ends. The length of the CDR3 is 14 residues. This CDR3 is CASSLGPVAGELFF. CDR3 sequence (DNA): TGTGCCAGCAGCTTGGGTCCGGTGGCCGGGGAGCTGTTTTTT.

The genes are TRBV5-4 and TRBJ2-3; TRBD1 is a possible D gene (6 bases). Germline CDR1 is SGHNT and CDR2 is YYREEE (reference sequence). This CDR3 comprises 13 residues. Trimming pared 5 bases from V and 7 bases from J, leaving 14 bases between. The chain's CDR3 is CASRSGVRNTQYF. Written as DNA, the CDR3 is TGTGCCAGCAGGTCAGGGGTCAGAAATACGCAGTATTTT.

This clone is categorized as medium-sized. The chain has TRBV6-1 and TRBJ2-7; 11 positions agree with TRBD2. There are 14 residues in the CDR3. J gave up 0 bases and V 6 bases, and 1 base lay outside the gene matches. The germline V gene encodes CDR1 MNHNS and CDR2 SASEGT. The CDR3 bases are TGTGCCAGCAGGACTAGCGGGATCTCCTACGAGCAGTACTTC. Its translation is CASRTSGISYEQYF.